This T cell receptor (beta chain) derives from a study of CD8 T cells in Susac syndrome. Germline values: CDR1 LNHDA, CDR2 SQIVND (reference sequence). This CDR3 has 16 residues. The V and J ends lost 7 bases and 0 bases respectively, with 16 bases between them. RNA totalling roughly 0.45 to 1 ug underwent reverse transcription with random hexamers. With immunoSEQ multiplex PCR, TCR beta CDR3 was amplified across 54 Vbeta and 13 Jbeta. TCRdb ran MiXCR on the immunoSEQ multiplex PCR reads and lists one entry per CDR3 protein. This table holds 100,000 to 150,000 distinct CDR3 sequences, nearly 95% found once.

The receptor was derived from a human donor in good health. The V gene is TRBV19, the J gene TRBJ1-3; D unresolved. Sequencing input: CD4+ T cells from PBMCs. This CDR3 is CASIPRTDHSGNTIYF. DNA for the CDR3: TGTGCCAGTATCCCCCGGACCGACCACTCTGGAAACACCATATATTTT. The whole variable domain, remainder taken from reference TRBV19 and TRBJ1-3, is DGGITQSPKYLFRKEGQNVTLSCEQNLNHDAMYWYRQDPGQGLRLIYYSQIVNDFQKGDIAEGYSVSREKKESFPLTVTSAQKNPTAFYLCASIPRTDHSGNTIYFGEGSWLTVV.